One and the same sample provided the 15 T cell receptor beta chains below, sequenced in a study of blood T cells in healthy people across ages. A second roughly 7 to 11 cycle PCR used barcoded and J-beta primers. From the 5' RACE reads, TCRdb called clonotypes with MiXCR, one entry per CDR3 protein. The sample records hundreds of thousands of distinct CDR3 sequences, approximately 35% being singletons. The sequencing sample was made of blood. The receptors here all came from a man aged 18 to 30 in good health.

The V call is TRBV5-1, the J call TRBJ1-4, with 10 nucleotides matching TRBD1. The germline V gene encodes CDR1 SGHRS and CDR2 YFSETQ. This CDR3 has 15 residues. J gave up 8 bases and V 0 bases, and 4 bases lay outside the gene matches. Here the CDR3 reads CASSLEGTGAEKLFF. In DNA, the CDR3 is TGCGCCAGCAGCTTGGAAGGGACAGGGGCCGAAAAACTGTTTTTT.

The chain combines TRBV25-1 with TRBJ1-5; 7 bases line up with TRBD1. The CDR3 has 11 residues. V dropped 9 bases and J dropped 7; count of bases not matched to a gene: 3. Germline lookup yields CDR1 MGHDK and CDR2 SYGVNS. CDR3 DNA: TGTGCCAGGGGGACAGTCCAGCCCCAGCATTTT. Encoded protein: CARGTVQPQHF.

To note about this clonotype: Relative to the germline gene, one junction end is altered; a read error may explain this. The rearrangement joins TRBV27 to TRBJ1-2; D ambiguous. Germline CDR1 MNHEY, CDR2 SMNVEV (reference sequence). This CDR3 has 13 residues. The CDR3 bases are TGTGCCAGCAGTCTGAGGGAGAACTATGACTACACCTTC. Translated: CASSLRENYDYTF.

The rearrangement joins TRBV7-9 to TRBJ2-5, with D possibly matching TRBD2 (5 bases). Trimming took 4 bases from V and 5 from J, leaving 11 bases between them. This CDR3 has 13 amino acids. In germline, CDR1 is SEHNR, CDR2 FQNEAQ (reference sequence). The CDR3 region has the DNA TGTGCCAGCAGCTCGGACTTTAGGGAGACCCAGTACTTC. Protein: CASSSDFRETQYF.

The chain combines TRBV4-3 with TRBJ2-5; no clear D. V was cut by 0 bases and J by 2 bases, with 10 bases left in between. The CDR3 spans 15 residues. Germline assignment: CDR1 LGHNA and CDR2 YSLEER. CDR3 coding DNA: TGCGCCAGCAGCCAAGATTCAACAGAACAAGAGACCCAGTACTTC. Amino acid sequence: CASSQDSTEQETQYF.

The chain is built from TRBV12-3 or TRBV12-4 and TRBJ2-7; D ambiguous. The CDR3 covers 13 residues. The V end lost 4 bases, the J end lost 6 bases, and 13 bases lay between the germline ends. CDR3 region: CASSSSQIGEQYF. DNA for the CDR3: TGTGCCAGCAGTTCATCCCAGATCGGCGAGCAGTACTTC.

As for this clonotype: At one end, the junction sequence differs from germline, possibly due to a read error. The chain couples TRBV7-9 to TRBJ1-2, with D hard to call. Germline assignment: CDR1 SEHNR and CDR2 FQNEAQ (reference sequence). The CDR3 consists of 13 residues. The CDR3, as DNA: TGTGCCAGCAGCTTAGGCCCGGACTATGGCTACATCTTC. Protein product: CASSLGPDYGYIF.

In this sample, this clonotype turned up many times. V usage is TRBV7-2 and J usage is TRBJ2-1; D is unresolved. The CDR3 consists of 13 residues. Germline CDR1 reads SGHTA; CDR2 reads FQGNSA. V was shortened by 10 bases and J by 1 base, with 11 bases between the two germline ends. The CDR3 nucleotides read TGTGCCACCGCTAGGCAGTCCTACAATGAGCAGTTCTTC. Its translation is CATARQSYNEQFF. Based on the CDR3 plus reference TRBV7-2 and TRBJ2-1, the full variable domain is GAGVSQSPSNKVTEKGKDVELRCDPISGHTALYWYRQSLGQGLEFLIYFQGNSAPDKSGLPSDRFSAERTGGSVSTLTIQRTQQEDSAVYLCATARQSYNEQFFGPGTRLTVL.

This clonotype has more than one count but fewer than ten. The chain carries TRBV4-1 and TRBJ1-2; 7 positions agree with TRBD1. Losses at the gene ends were 4 bases for V and 3 bases for J; bases not matched to a gene: 5. Germline values: CDR1 MGHRA, CDR2 YSYEKL. The CDR3 runs 14 residues. This CDR3 reads CASSRQGPDYGYTF. The CDR3 nucleotides are TGCGCCAGCAGCCGACAGGGCCCAGACTATGGCTACACCTTC.

This clonotype was detected only once. V and J are TRBV7-2 and TRBJ2-7; 13 bases agree with TRBD2. J was trimmed by 2 bases and V by 10 bases; bases with no gene match: 8. The CDR3 runs 15 residues. CDR1 is SGHTA, CDR2 FQGNSA, per germline. CDR3 nucleotide sequence: TGTGCCACCAGGACTAGCGGGAGATTAACCTACGAGCAGTACTTC. It translates to CATRTSGRLTYEQYF. The full variable domain, with the rest looked up from reference TRBV7-2 and TRBJ2-7, is GAGVSQSPSNKVTEKGKDVELRCDPISGHTALYWYRQSLGQGLEFLIYFQGNSAPDKSGLPSDRFSAERTGGSVSTLTIQRTQQEDSAVYLCATRTSGRLTYEQYFGPGTRLTVT.

J is TRBJ2-7 and V is TRBV4-1, with D perhaps TRBD1 (6 bases). The CDR3 sequence is 16 residues long. In germline, CDR1 is MGHRA, CDR2 YSYEKL. The V gene lost 1 base and the J gene lost 7 bases, with 20 bases spanning the gap. The CDR3: CASSQVGRGLYNEQYF. As DNA, the CDR3 is TGCGCCAGCAGCCAAGTCGGCAGGGGCCTATACAATGAGCAGTACTTC.

This clonotype was counted only a few times. V usage is TRBV30 and J usage is TRBJ2-1; 7 nucleotides line up with TRBD1. Germline CDR1 and CDR2: GTSNPN and SVGIG (reference sequence). The V gene end was trimmed by 1 base and the J gene end by 10 bases; junction bases not matched to a gene: 4. This CDR3 is 12 amino acids long. DNA for the CDR3: TGTGCCTGGAGTGAAGGGGGCCGGGAGCAGTTCTTC. It yields the protein CAWSEGGREQFF. Drawing the rest from reference TRBV30 and TRBJ2-1, the complete variable domain is SQTIHQWPATLVQPVGSPLSLECTVEGTSNPNLYWYRQAAGRGLQLLFYSVGIGQISSEVPQNLSASRPQDRQFILSSKKLLLSDSGFYLCAWSEGGREQFFGPGTRLTVL.

The chain combines TRBV7-9 with TRBJ2-3; D may be TRBD1 or TRBD2 (5 bases each). Trimming stripped 4 bases from V and 2 bases from J, with 10 bases between. Germline CDR1 is SEHNR and CDR2 is FQNEAQ (reference sequence). The CDR3 sequence is 14 residues long. The CDR3 coding sequence is TGTGCCAGCAGCTCCCCGGGGACCACAGATACGCAGTATTTT. Translated: CASSSPGTTDTQYF.

The J gene is TRBJ2-5, the V gene TRBV12-3 or TRBV12-4; 8 bases line up with TRBD2. The CDR3 totals 19 residues. Trimming removed 2 bases from V and 4 bases from J; junction bases left unmatched: 18. This CDR3 reads CASSLLGRGGRYGGETQYF. CDR3 coding DNA: TGTGCCAGCAGTTTACTGGGGCGGGGCGGGAGGTACGGTGGAGAGACCCAGTACTTC.

CDR3 DNA: TGTGCCAGCAGCTCGCAGGGCAGGGGTGAATGGCAGTACTTC. It codes for CASSSQGRGEWQYF. The genes are TRBV12-3 or TRBV12-4 and TRBJ2-7; possibly TRBD1 for D (6 bases). The CDR3 spans 14 residues. V dropped 6 bases and J dropped 9 bases, with 21 bases sitting between them.